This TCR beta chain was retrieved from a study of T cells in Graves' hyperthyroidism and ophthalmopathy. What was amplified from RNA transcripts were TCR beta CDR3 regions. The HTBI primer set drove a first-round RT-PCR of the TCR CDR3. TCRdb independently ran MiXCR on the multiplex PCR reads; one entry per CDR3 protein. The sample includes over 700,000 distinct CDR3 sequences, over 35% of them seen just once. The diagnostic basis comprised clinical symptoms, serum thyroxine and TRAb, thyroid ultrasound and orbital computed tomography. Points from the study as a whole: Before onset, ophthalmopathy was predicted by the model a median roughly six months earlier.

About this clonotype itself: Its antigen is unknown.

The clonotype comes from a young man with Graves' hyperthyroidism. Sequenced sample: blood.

CDR3: CASRPSGGLQETQYF. As DNA, the CDR3 is TGTGCCAGCAGGCCTAGCGGGGGCCTCCAAGAGACCCAGTACTTC. The chain has TRBV6-5 and TRBJ2-5, with 10 bases that match TRBD2. Unmatched junction bases numbered 5, after V lost 6 bases and J lost 1 base. Germline values: CDR1 MNHEY, CDR2 SVGAGI. The CDR3 loop spans 15 amino acids.